One and the same sample provided the 22 T cell receptor beta chains below, sequenced in a study of T cells in Graves' hyperthyroidism and ophthalmopathy. The TCR beta CDR3 regions underwent amplification using RNA transcripts as the source. RT-PCR in the first round (using the HTBI primer set) targeted the TCR CDR3. TCRdb reanalysed the multiplex PCR reads using MiXCR and keeps one entry per CDR3 protein. In the table there are around 400,000 distinct CDR3 sequences, around 13% of which are singletons. What was sequenced was blood. Receptors were obtained from a woman between 18 and 29 years old with Graves' hyperthyroidism.

About this clonotype itself: This may come from a read error, since a much larger clone is one base off. The gene calls are TRBV7-2 and TRBJ1-6; tentatively, D is TRBD1 (5 bases). The CDR3 loop spans 13 amino acids. From germline, CDR1 is SGHTA and CDR2 FQGNSA. With 5 bases removed from V and 9 bases from J, the gap between germline ends came to 11 bases. The CDR3, as DNA: TGTGCCAGCAGCCCGACAGCGATTTCACCCCTCCACTTT. It yields the protein CASSPTAISPLHF.

This clonotype was detected ten times or more. In nucleotides, the CDR3 is TGTGCCAGCAGTCTACAGGGGGACCGGGAGACCCAGTACTTC. This codes for CASSLQGDRETQYF. J is TRBJ2-5 and V is TRBV6-1, with 8 bases lining up with TRBD1. The V segment lost 5 bases and the J segment 5 bases; nucleotides outside the gene matches: 7. The CDR3 contains 14 residues. CDR1 is MNHNS and CDR2 is SASEGT in the germline V gene.

Ten or more counts support this clonotype. This chain links TRBV20-1 with TRBJ1-1; D remains ambiguous. From germline, CDR1 is DFQATT and CDR2 SNEGSKA (reference sequence). V lost 1 base and J lost 2, with 2 bases in between. The CDR3 contains 11 residues. This chain's CDR3 is CSARGNTEAFF. The CDR3 coding sequence is TGCAGTGCTAGAGGTAACACTGAAGCTTTCTTT.

A few counts support this clonotype. The V gene is TRBV24-1, the J gene TRBJ2-2; a weak D match, TRBD2 (7 bases). Germline CDR1 and CDR2: KGHDR and SFDVKD. The CDR3 extends over 13 amino acids. Trimming took 7 bases from V and 9 from J, leaving 14 bases between them. The CDR3: CATSGRGARELFF. The CDR3 nucleotides are TGTGCCACCAGCGGTCGGGGGGCCAGGGAGCTGTTTTTT.

This clonotype was seen repeatedly, ten times or more. The chain uses TRBV28 and TRBJ1-1; TRBD1 might be the D (5 bases). V was clipped by 5 bases and J by 6 bases, with 16 bases between them. The CDR3 totals 14 residues. Germline CDR1 is MDHEN and CDR2 is SYDVKM. The CDR3 spells CASSIPGISPEAFF. The CDR3 DNA is TGTGCCAGCAGTATACCAGGGATTTCCCCTGAAGCTTTCTTT.

This clonotype turned up a few times. V and J are TRBV28 and TRBJ1-5; D not certain. Germline assignment: CDR1 MDHEN and CDR2 SYDVKM. The CDR3 loop spans 13 amino acids. Deletions cut 3 bases from V and 6 bases from J, with 9 bases between. CDR3 coding DNA: TGTGCCAGCAGTTTCCAGTTCGGTCAGCCCCAGCATTTT. Translation: CASSFQFGQPQHF.

The rearrangement joins TRBV20-1 to TRBJ1-5; 7 bases agree with TRBD1. CDR3 length: 14 residues. With 4 bases clipped from V and 2 bases from J, the junction kept 5 bases outside the gene matches. CDR1 is DFQATT, CDR2 SNEGSKA, per germline (reference sequence). Written as DNA, the CDR3 is TGCAGTGCTACCGACAGGGTGGGCAATCAGCCCCAGCATTTT. It is translated as CSATDRVGNQPQHF.

In its sample, this clonotype was seen many times. The rearrangement uses TRBV27 and TRBJ2-7; TRBD1 is a possible D gene (6 bases). Germline assignment: CDR1 MNHEY and CDR2 SMNVEV (reference sequence). V dropped 3 bases and J dropped 6 bases, with 24 bases sitting between them. This CDR3 comprises 17 residues. The CDR3 DNA follows: TGTGCCAGCAGTTTCGGATATGGGACACCCCGGTTGGTCGAGCAGTACTTC. This codes for CASSFGYGTPRLVEQYF.

This clonotype was counted ten times or more. V gene TRBV28 combines with J gene TRBJ2-7, with a tentative D call TRBD2 (7 bases). The germline V gene encodes CDR1 MDHEN and CDR2 SYDVKM. The CDR3 extends over 14 amino acids. V lost 3 bases and J 5 bases, leaving 14 bases between the germline ends. CDR3 sequence reads: CASSLGGGGNEQYF. CDR3 DNA: TGTGCCAGCAGTTTGGGGGGAGGGGGAAACGAGCAGTACTTC.

This clonotype was seen repeatedly, ten times or more. The chain links TRBV12-3 or TRBV12-4 to TRBJ1-2, with D possibly matching TRBD1 (5 bases). With 3 bases removed from V and 2 bases from J, the gap between germline ends came to 10 bases. CDR3 length equals 14 residues. CDR3: CASSLSGPNYGYTF. CDR3 sequence (DNA): TGTGCCAGCAGTTTGTCAGGGCCGAACTATGGCTACACCTTC.

The chain is built from TRBV4-1 and TRBJ2-5; the match to TRBD2 covers 9 bases. Germline loops: CDR1 MGHRA, CDR2 YSYEKL. Unmatched junction bases numbered 10, after V lost 1 base and J lost 7 bases. The CDR3 is 16 residues long. The CDR3 DNA is TGCGCCAGCAGCCAAGGGTTAGCGGGAGCTCGAGGGACCCAGTACTTC. It is translated as CASSQGLAGARGTQYF.

This clonotype was recorded at least ten times. This chain joins TRBV28 and TRBJ2-1; TRBD2 might be the D (5 bases). Trimming pared 2 bases from V and 7 bases from J, leaving 15 bases between. Germline loops: CDR1 MDHEN, CDR2 SYDVKM. The CDR3 loop spans 15 amino acids. The CDR3 coding sequence is TGTGCCAGCAGTTTACAAGGTAGCCCGGGGAATGAGCAGTTCTTC. It translates to CASSLQGSPGNEQFF.

V and J are TRBV5-5 and TRBJ2-1; weak D call: TRBD1 (7 bases). The CDR3 is 19 residues long. CDR1 is SGHKS, CDR2 YYEKEE, per germline (reference sequence). Between the trimmed V and J ends, which lost 7 bases and 1 base, there was a span of 27 bases. The CDR3 loop is CASVHGGGGGAVSYNEQFF. The CDR3 DNA is TGTGCCAGCGTCCATGGAGGAGGAGGGGGCGCGGTATCCTACAATGAGCAGTTCTTC. Full variable domain (outside the CDR3, taken from reference TRBV5-5 and TRBJ2-1): DAGVTQSPTHLIKTRGQQVTLRCSPISGHKSVSWYQQVLGQGPQFIFQYYEKEERGRGNFPDRFSARQFPNYSSELNVNALLLGDSALYLCASVHGGGGGAVSYNEQFFGPGTRLTVL.

This clonotype was recorded many times. This chain uses TRBV12-3 or TRBV12-4 with TRBJ1-2, with TRBD1 as a possible D gene (6 bases). The V and J ends lost 1 base and 1 base respectively, with 10 bases between them. This CDR3 region has 15 residues. DNA of the CDR3: TGTGCCAGCAGTTTAGGGACAGAGGATAACTATGGCTACACCTTC. Residues: CASSLGTEDNYGYTF.

V gene TRBV19 combines with J gene TRBJ2-2; D perhaps matches TRBD2 (5 bases). CDR3 size: 15 residues. Trimming stripped 6 bases from V and 5 bases from J, with 16 bases between. Germline assignment: CDR1 LNHDA and CDR2 SQIVND (reference sequence). CDR3 sequence reads: CASRMTTLGTGELFF. The CDR3 bases are TGTGCCAGTAGAATGACTACGTTGGGAACCGGGGAGCTGTTTTTT.

In this sample, this clonotype turned up many times. One end of the junction varies from germline; a read error may be responsible. The gene calls are TRBV27 and TRBJ2-1; no definite D call. The CDR3 contains 14 residues. Germline CDR1 is MNHEY and CDR2 is SMNVEV (reference sequence). The CDR3 sequence: CASSISPGLHEQFF. The CDR3 DNA is TGTGCCAGCAGTATATCCCCGGGTTTGCATGAGCAGTTCTTC.

Ten or more counts support this clonotype. The chain uses TRBV7-2 and TRBJ2-2, with D unclear. This CDR3 region has 11 residues. The V end lost 7 bases, the J end lost 8 bases, and 8 bases lay between the germline ends. In germline, CDR1 is SGHTA, CDR2 FQGNSA. In DNA, the CDR3 is TGTGCCAGCACGCCGTTAGGGGAGCTGTTTTTT. It translates to CASTPLGELFF. The variable domain in full, completed from reference TRBV7-2 and TRBJ2-2, reads GAGVSQSPSNKVTEKGKDVELRCDPISGHTALYWYRQSLGQGLEFLIYFQGNSAPDKSGLPSDRFSAERTGGSVSTLTIQRTQQEDSAVYLCASTPLGELFFGEGSRLTVL.

This clonotype appeared many times. The chain uses TRBV30 and TRBJ2-3; D is uncertain. V was shortened by 4 bases and J by 4 bases, with 9 bases between the two germline ends. The germline V gene encodes CDR1 GTSNPN and CDR2 SVGIG (reference sequence). The CDR3 totals 12 residues. The CDR3 bases are TGTGCCTGGAAGATCTGGGCAGATACGCAGTATTTT. Residues: CAWKIWADTQYF.

This clonotype was observed at least ten times. J is TRBJ1-6 and V is TRBV5-5; 9 nucleotides line up with TRBD1. Germline CDR1 and CDR2: SGHKS and YYEKEE (reference sequence). The CDR3 is 17 amino acids. Trimming took 2 bases from V and 6 from J; bases not matched to a gene: 9. The CDR3: CASSLRFSGQGNSPLHF. The CDR3 bases are TGTGCCAGCAGCTTACGGTTTTCGGGACAGGGTAATTCACCCCTCCACTTT.

The chain links TRBV19 to TRBJ1-1; tentatively, D is TRBD1 (5 bases). From germline, CDR1 is LNHDA and CDR2 SQIVND (reference sequence). This CDR3 comprises 14 residues. V was clipped by 4 bases and J by 5 bases, with 14 bases between them. The CDR3 DNA follows: TGTGCCAGTAGTACCAACGGGGGACTGACTGAAGCTTTCTTT. Amino acids: CASSTNGGLTEAFF.

The chain is built from TRBV4-2 and TRBJ2-2; 8 bases match TRBD2. Germline CDR1 and CDR2: LGHNA and YNFKEQ. Unmatched junction bases numbered 4, after V lost 0 bases and J lost 1 base. The length of the CDR3 is 17 residues. DNA of the CDR3: TGTGCCAGCAGCCAAGAAGCCCTAGCGGGGAACACCGGGGAGCTGTTTTTT. Its translation is CASSQEALAGNTGELFF.

The V gene is TRBV30, the J gene TRBJ2-7, with TRBD1 identical over 8 bases. J gave up 2 bases and V 5 bases, and 2 bases lay outside the gene matches. The CDR3 consists of 12 residues. The germline V gene has CDR1 GTSNPN and CDR2 SVGIG (reference sequence). The CDR3 loop reads CAWGQGPYEQYF. DNA for the CDR3: TGTGCCTGGGGACAGGGCCCCTACGAGCAGTACTTC.